This passage covers 9 T cell receptor beta chains from one sample sequenced in a study of blood T cell repertoires in COVID-19. Profiled with immunoSEQ multiplex PCR; TCRdb holds only in-frame clones, not every one. This table has 140,000 to 150,000 clones, 81% appearing once. Sequencing was carried out using peripheral blood. The receptor source for this set is a human donor in a cohort sampled during active COVID-19.

V and J are TRBV24-1 and TRBJ1-4; the D gene is possibly TRBD1 (6 bases). The germline V and J ends were trimmed by 2 bases and 3 bases, with 12 bases remaining between them. CDR1 and CDR2 from the germline V gene are KGHDR and SFDVKD. This CDR3 comprises 16 residues. The CDR3 reads CATSDSTGLANEKLFF. The CDR3 nucleotides are TGTGCCACCAGTGATTCTACAGGGCTGGCTAATGAAAAACTGTTTTTT.

This sequence joins TRBV12-3 or TRBV12-4 and TRBJ2-1, with 7 bases matching TRBD1. The CDR3 runs 13 residues. V was pared by 6 bases and J by 9 bases, with 8 bases of the junction left unmatched. Here the CDR3 DNA reads TGTGCCAGCAGGGGGACAGTCTTTAGTGAGCAGTTCTTC. Amino acids: CASRGTVFSEQFF.

This rearrangement joins TRBV5-1 to TRBJ1-3, with 12 bases matching TRBD1. Germline V CDR1 and CDR2: SGHRS, YFSETQ. The J segment lost 3 bases and the V segment lost 0 bases, leaving 16 bases of the junction unmatched. The CDR3 is 21 amino acids. The CDR3: CASSLGSRRDRGLLIGNTIYF. CDR3 bases: TGCGCCAGCAGCTTGGGAAGTCGCCGGGACAGGGGGCTTCTAATTGGAAACACCATATATTTT. The whole variable domain, remainder taken from reference TRBV5-1 and TRBJ1-3, is KAGVTQTPRYLIKTRGQQVTLSCSPISGHRSVSWYQQTPGQGLQFLFEYFSETQRNKGNFPGRFSGRQFSNSRSEMNVSTLELGDSALYLCASSLGSRRDRGLLIGNTIYFGEGSWLTVV.

The rearrangement joins TRBV19 to TRBJ2-2; 7 bases align to TRBD1. The CDR3 has 17 residues. Per germline, CDR1 LNHDA and CDR2 SQIVND (reference sequence). V trimming: 7 bases; J trimming: 4 bases; junction bases outside the gene matches: 15. This chain's CDR3 is CASTNGIGTATTGELFF. CDR3 in DNA: TGTGCCAGTACCAACGGGATCGGGACAGCGACCACCGGGGAGCTGTTTTTT.

CDR3 protein: CSVGQGSNQPQHF. The CDR3, as DNA: TGCAGCGTTGGGCAGGGTAGCAATCAGCCCCAGCATTTT. The chain recombines TRBV29-1 with TRBJ1-5; possibly TRBD1 for D (5 bases). V dropped 4 bases and J dropped 0 bases, with 7 bases sitting between them. CDR1 SQVTM and CDR2 ANQGSEA come from the germline V gene. CDR3 length equals 13 residues.

The table lists this clone with a count of one. V and J are TRBV14 and TRBJ1-6, with 8 bases that match TRBD1. CDR1 SGHDN and CDR2 FVKESK come from the germline V gene. The CDR3 loop spans 14 amino acids. V trimming: 4 bases; J trimming: 14 bases; junction bases outside the gene matches: 10. CDR3 residues: CASSPDRGLGALHF. The CDR3 DNA is TGTGCCAGCAGCCCCGACAGGGGCCTGGGGGCCCTCCACTTT.

This chain connects TRBV12-3 or TRBV12-4 to TRBJ2-7; maybe TRBD1 (6 bases). V shed 6 bases and J shed 6 bases, with 15 bases lying between them. The CDR3 extends over 13 amino acids. The CDR3 DNA reads TGTGCCAGCAGCCGTACAGGGCCGGGCGAGCAGTACTTC. It specifies CASSRTGPGEQYF.

J is TRBJ2-7 and V is TRBV5-1; D might be TRBD2 (6 bases). Germline CDR1 reads SGHRS; CDR2 reads YFSETQ. This CDR3 contains 14 residues. The V gene lost 2 bases and the J gene lost 0 bases, with 9 bases spanning the gap. CDR3 sequence reads: CASSFGGNSYEQYF. CDR3 bases: TGCGCCAGCAGCTTCGGCGGGAACTCCTACGAGCAGTACTTC.

V gene TRBV28 combines with J gene TRBJ2-7; 7 positions match TRBD2. Germline V gene data show CDR1 as MDHEN and CDR2 as SYDVKM. V gave up 2 bases and J gave up 0 bases; unmatched junction bases: 4. The CDR3 has 15 residues. DNA for the CDR3: TGTGCCAGCAGTTTAACTGGGAGGGGCTCCTACGAGCAGTACTTC. This translates into CASSLTGRGSYEQYF. Variable domain in full (rest from reference TRBV28 and TRBJ2-7): DVKVTQSSRYLVKRTGEKVFLECVQDMDHENMFWYRQDPGLGLRLIYFSYDVKMKEKGDIPEGYSVSREKKERFSLILESASTNQTSMYLCASSLTGRGSYEQYFGPGTRLTVT.